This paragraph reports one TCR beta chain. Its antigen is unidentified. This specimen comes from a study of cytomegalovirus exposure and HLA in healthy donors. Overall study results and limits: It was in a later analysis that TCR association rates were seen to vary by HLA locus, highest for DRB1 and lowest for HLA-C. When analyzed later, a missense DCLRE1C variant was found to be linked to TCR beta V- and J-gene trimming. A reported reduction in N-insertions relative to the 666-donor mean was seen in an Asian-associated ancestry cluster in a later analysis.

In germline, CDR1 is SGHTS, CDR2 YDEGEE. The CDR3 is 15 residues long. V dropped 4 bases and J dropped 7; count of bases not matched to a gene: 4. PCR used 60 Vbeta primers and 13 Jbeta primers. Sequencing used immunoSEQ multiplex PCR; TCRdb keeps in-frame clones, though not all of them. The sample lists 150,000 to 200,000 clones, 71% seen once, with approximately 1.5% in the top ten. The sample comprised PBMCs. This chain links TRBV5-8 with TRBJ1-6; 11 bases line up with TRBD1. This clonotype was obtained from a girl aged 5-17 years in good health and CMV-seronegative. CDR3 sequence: CASSAGQGVNSPLHF. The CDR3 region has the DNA TGTGCCAGCAGCGCGGGACAGGGGGTAAATTCACCCCTCCACTTT. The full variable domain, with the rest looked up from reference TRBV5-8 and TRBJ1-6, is EAGVTQSPTHLIKTRGQQATLRCSPISGHTSVYWYQQALGLGLQFLLWYDEGEERNRGNFPPRFSGRQFPNYSSELNVNALELEDSALYLCASSAGQGVNSPLHFGNGTRLTVT.